These 5 T cell receptor beta chains came from one sample sequenced in a study of blood T cell repertoires in COVID-19. Method: immunoSEQ multiplex PCR; TCRdb's copy keeps in-frame clones and lacks some. Of 84,000 or so clones in the sample, roughly 86% were seen once. Sequenced: peripheral blood. These receptors were obtained from a woman over 75 with acute or convalescent COVID-19.

The chain couples TRBV7-8 to TRBJ2-7; 9 nucleotides agree with TRBD1. After removal of 1 base from V and 6 bases from J, the junction contained 10 bases not matched to a gene. The germline gives CDR1 SGHVS, CDR2 FQNEAQ. This CDR3 comprises 16 residues. The CDR3 loop is CASSLVSWTGVGEQYF. The CDR3 nucleotides are TGTGCCAGCAGCTTAGTCTCTTGGACAGGGGTTGGCGAGCAGTACTTC.

This sequence joins TRBV6-6 and TRBJ2-1; TRBD2 agrees at 14 bases. This CDR3 is 15 amino acids long. The V and J ends lost 4 bases and 8 bases, in that order; junction bases with no gene match: 4. Germline CDR1 reads MNHNY; CDR2 reads SVGAGI (reference sequence). The CDR3 DNA is TGTGCCAGCAGTTTGGGACTAGCGGGAGTGTATGAGCAGTTCTTC. This codes for CASSLGLAGVYEQFF.

The chain links TRBV3-1 (or the pseudogene TRBV3-2) to TRBJ1-2; a possible D gene is TRBD1 (6 bases). The CDR3 sequence is 14 residues long. Germline V gene sequence: CDR1 LGHDT, CDR2 YNNKEL (reference sequence). Trimming left V 4 bases short and J 8 bases short, with 17 bases between. The CDR3 reads CASSLSGGRDGYTF. CDR3 nucleotides: TGTGCCAGCAGCCTCTCCGGGGGGCGCGACGGCTACACCTTC.

This clone was counted once. In nucleotides, the CDR3 is TGTGCCAGCAGCCGAACTAGCGGGAGGGCCTCGGAGACCCAGTACTTC. Its protein is CASSRTSGRASETQYF. V is TRBV3-1 (or the pseudogene TRBV3-2) and J is TRBJ2-5, with TRBD2 identical over 13 bases. Germline trimming cut 4 bases from V and 5 bases from J; bases unmatched to any gene: 7. Germline V lookup: CDR1 LGHDT, CDR2 YNNKEL (reference sequence). The CDR3 runs 16 residues.

In the case of this clone: The DNA is omitted, as the CDR3 cannot be located on it reliably, and the CDR3 follows TCRdb's listing. The gene calls are TRBV21-1 and TRBJ2-7; no check of the table's D call, TRBD1, against the DNA was made. TRBV21-1 is a pseudogene locus. The CDR3 is 15 amino acids in total, end residues counted. The CDR3 spells CASSKVGQGAYEQYF.